The entry below describes one T cell receptor beta chain. Its specificity is not known. These data originate in a study of cytomegalovirus exposure and HLA in healthy donors. The PCR made use of 60 Vbeta and 13 Jbeta primers. Data came from immunoSEQ multiplex PCR; TCRdb stores just in-frame clones and leaves some out. The sample yields about 150,000 clones, less than 85% seen once. V lost 3 bases and J 5 bases, leaving 13 bases between the germline ends. The germline V gene has CDR1 MNHEY and CDR2 SMNVEV (reference sequence). The length of the CDR3 is 14 residues. Whole-study results and caveats: Later analysis identified about 17,000 TCR beta sequences associated with HLA alleles, using a false discovery rate threshold of 0.05. Whilst most TCR sequences proved rare, a subset of public TCRs occurred across many donors. As a later analysis showed, several of the most significant clusters appeared to be linked to common viral pathogens. Researchers reported in a later analysis that a missense DCLRE1C variant was tied to TCR beta V- and J-gene trimming.

J is TRBJ1-1 and V is TRBV27, with D hard to call. Sequencing was performed on PBMCs. The source is a woman aged 45-65 years in good health and CMV-seropositive. For the CDR3, the DNA is TGTGCCAGCAGTTTGGGAGGGTCTAGGACTGAAGCTTTCTTT. Its protein product is CASSLGGSRTEAFF.